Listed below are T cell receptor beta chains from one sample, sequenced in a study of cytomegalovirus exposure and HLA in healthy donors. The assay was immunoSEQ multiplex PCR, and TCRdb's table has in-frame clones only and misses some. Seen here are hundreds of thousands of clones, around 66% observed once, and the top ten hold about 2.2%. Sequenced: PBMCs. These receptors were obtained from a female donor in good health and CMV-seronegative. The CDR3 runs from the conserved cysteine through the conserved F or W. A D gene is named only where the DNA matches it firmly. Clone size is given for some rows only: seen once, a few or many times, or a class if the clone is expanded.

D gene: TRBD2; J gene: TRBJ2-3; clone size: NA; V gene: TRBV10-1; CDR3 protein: CASSTGTSGLTDTQYF; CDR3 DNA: TGCGCCAGCAGTACAGGGACTAGCGGACTCACAGATACGCAGTATTTT
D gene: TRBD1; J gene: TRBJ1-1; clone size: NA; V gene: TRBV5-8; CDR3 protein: CASSLVGQAAFF; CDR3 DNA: TGTGCCAGCAGCTTGGTGGGACAGGCAGCTTTCTTT
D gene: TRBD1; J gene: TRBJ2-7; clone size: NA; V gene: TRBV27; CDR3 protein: CASSATTGGAYEQYF; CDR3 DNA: TGTGCCAGCAGTGCGACTACAGGGGGCGCGTACGAGCAGTACTTC
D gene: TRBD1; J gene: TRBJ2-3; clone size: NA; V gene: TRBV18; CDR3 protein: CASSPTLLGTGSTDTQYF; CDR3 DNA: TGTGCCAGCTCACCTACTCTCCTCGGGACAGGGAGCACAGATACGCAGTATTTT
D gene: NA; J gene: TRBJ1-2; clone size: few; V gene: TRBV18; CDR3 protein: CASSPDSEGYTF; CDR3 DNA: TGTGCCAGCTCACCGGACAGTGAGGGCTACACCTTC
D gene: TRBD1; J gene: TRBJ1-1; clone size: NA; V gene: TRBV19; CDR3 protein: CASSIDGQGGQAFF; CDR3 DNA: TGTGCCAGTAGTATAGACGGACAGGGGGGACAAGCTTTCTTT
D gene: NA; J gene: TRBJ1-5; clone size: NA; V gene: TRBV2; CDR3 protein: CASSEKSGSNQPQHF; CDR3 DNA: TGTGCCAGCAGTGAAAAGTCGGGTAGCAATCAGCCCCAGCATTTT
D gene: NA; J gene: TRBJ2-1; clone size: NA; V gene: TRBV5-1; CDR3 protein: CASSLGQEQFF; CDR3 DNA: TGCGCCAGCAGCTTGGGCCAGGAGCAGTTCTTC
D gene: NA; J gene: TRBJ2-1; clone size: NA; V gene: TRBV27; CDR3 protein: CASTSIFTSSYNEQFF; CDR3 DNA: TGTGCCAGCACTTCCATCTTCACGAGCTCCTACAATGAGCAGTTCTTC
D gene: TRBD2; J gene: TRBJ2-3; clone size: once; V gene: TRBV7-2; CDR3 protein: CASSFLTSGSTQYF; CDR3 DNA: TGTGCCAGCAGCTTCCTGACTAGCGGGAGCACGCAGTATTTT
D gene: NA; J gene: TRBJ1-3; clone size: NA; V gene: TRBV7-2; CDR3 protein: CASSATDRTAGNTIYF; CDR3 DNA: TGTGCCAGCAGCGCCACCGACAGGACGGCCGGAAACACCATATATTTT
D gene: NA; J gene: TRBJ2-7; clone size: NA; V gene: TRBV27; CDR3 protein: CASIPSSYEQYF; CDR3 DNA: TGTGCCAGCATTCCCAGCTCCTACGAGCAGTACTTC
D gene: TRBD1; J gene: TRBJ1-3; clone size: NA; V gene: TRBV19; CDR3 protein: CASRDRNSGNTIYF; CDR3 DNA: TGTGCCAGCCGGGACAGGAACTCTGGAAACACCATATATTTT
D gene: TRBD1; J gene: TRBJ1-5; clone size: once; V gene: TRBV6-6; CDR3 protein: CASSEWTGGQQPQHF; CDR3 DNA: TGTGCCAGTTCGGAGTGGACAGGGGGGCAACAGCCCCAGCATTTT
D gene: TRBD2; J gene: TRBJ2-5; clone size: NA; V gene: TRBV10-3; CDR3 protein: CGTSDNKETQYF; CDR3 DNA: TGTGGGACTAGCGACAACAAAGAGACCCAGTACTTC
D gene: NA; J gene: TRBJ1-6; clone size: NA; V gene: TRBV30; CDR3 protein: CAWSGLMGNSPLHF; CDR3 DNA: TGTGCCTGGAGCGGATTAATGGGCAATTCACCCCTCCACTTT
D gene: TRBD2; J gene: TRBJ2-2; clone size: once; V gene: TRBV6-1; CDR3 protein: CASSARLAGSNTGELFF; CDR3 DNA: TGTGCCAGCAGTGCGAGACTAGCGGGGTCGAACACCGGGGAGCTGTTTTTT
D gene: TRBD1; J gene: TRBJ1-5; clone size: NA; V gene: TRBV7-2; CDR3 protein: CASSDRDRGTQPQHF; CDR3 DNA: TGTGCCAGCAGTGACCGGGACAGGGGCACTCAGCCCCAGCATTTT
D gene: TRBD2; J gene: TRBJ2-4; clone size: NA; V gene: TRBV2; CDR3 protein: CASAGTSLYIQYF; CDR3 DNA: TGTGCCAGCGCCGGGACTAGTTTATACATTCAGTACTTC
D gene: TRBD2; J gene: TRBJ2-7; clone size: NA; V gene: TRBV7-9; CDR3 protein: CASSRIVIAGSDEQYF; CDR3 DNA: TGTGCCAGCAGCCGCATCGTGATAGCGGGATCCGACGAGCAGTACTTC
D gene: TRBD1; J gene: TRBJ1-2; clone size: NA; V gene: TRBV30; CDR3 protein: CAWTRQGTYGYTF; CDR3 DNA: TGTGCCTGGACAAGACAGGGGACCTATGGCTACACCTTC
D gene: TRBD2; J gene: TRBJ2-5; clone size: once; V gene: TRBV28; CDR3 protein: CASSTGLAGVVGTEETQYF; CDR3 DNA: TGTGCCAGCAGCACGGGACTAGCGGGAGTTGTGGGGACAGAAGAGACCCAGTACTTC
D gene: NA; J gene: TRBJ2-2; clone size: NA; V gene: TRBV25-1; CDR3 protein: CASREGRPGTGELFF; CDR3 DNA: TGTGCCAGCAGGGAGGGGCGGCCGGGAACCGGGGAGCTGTTTTTT
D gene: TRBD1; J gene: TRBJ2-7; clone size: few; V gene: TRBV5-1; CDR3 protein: CASSFKQGSYEQYF; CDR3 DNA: TGCGCCAGCAGTTTTAAACAGGGGTCCTACGAGCAGTACTTC
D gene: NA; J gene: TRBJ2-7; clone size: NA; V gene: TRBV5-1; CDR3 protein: CASSLGRFLLAPSEQYF; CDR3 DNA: TGCGCCAGCAGCTTGGGAAGATTCCTACTCGCACCTTCCGAGCAGTACTTC
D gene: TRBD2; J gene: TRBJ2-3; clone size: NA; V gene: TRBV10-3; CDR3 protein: CAISEMAGGDTDTQYF; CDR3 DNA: TGTGCCATCAGTGAAATGGCGGGGGGGGACACAGATACGCAGTATTTT
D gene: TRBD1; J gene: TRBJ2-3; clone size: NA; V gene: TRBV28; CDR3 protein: CASSSGTGSRADTQYF; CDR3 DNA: TGTGCCAGCAGTTCGGGGACAGGGAGTAGGGCAGATACGCAGTATTTT
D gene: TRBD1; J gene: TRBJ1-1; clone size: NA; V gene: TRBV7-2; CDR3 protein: CASSLTGVSTEAFF; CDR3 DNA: TGTGCCAGCAGCTTAACAGGGGTGAGCACTGAAGCTTTCTTT
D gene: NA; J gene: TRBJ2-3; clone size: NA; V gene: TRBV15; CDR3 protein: CATSRDWGTGADTQYF; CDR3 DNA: TGTGCCACCAGCAGAGATTGGGGGACTGGGGCAGATACGCAGTATTTT
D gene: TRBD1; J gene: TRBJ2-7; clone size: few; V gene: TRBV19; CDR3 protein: CASRAGTAYSYEQYF; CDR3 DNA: TGTGCCAGTAGAGCCGGGACAGCATATTCCTACGAGCAGTACTTC
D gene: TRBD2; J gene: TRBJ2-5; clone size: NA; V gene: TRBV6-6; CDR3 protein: CASSRLSGLAGETQYF; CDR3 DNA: TGTGCCAGCAGTCGACTATCCGGACTAGCGGGAGAGACCCAGTACTTC
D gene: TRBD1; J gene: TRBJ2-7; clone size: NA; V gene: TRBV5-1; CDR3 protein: CASSLGQGAVYEQYF; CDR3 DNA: TGCGCCAGCAGCTTGGGCCAGGGGGCGGTCTACGAGCAGTACTTC
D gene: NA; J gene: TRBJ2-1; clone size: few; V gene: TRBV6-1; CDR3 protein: CARALDLPYNEQFF; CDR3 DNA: TGTGCCAGGGCCCTTGATCTTCCCTACAATGAGCAGTTCTTC
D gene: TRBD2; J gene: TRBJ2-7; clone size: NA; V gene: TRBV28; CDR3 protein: CASRGPGGRPEQYF; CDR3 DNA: TGTGCCAGCAGAGGTCCGGGAGGGCGTCCCGAGCAGTACTTC
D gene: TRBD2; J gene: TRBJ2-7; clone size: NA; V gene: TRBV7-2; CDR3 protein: CATPTGGNSYEQYF; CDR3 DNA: TGTGCCACTCCGACGGGGGGAAACTCCTACGAGCAGTACTTC
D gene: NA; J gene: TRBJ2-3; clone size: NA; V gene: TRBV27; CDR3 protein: CASSFIAGSLTDTQYF; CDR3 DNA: TGTGCCAGCAGTTTCATCGCAGGGTCTCTCACAGATACGCAGTATTTT
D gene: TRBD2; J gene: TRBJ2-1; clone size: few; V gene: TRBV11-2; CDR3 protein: CASSLATWTSGYNEQFF; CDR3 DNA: TGTGCCAGCAGCTTAGCAACTTGGACTAGCGGATACAATGAGCAGTTCTTC
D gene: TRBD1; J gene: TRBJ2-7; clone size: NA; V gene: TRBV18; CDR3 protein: CASSFTPGQKKYEQYF; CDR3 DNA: TGTGCCAGCTCATTTACTCCGGGACAGAAGAAGTACGAGCAGTACTTC